This T cell receptor beta chain was recovered during a study of T cells in Graves' hyperthyroidism and ophthalmopathy. This clonotype showed up many times. Its target is not known. The germline CDR1 and CDR2 sequences are DFQATT and SNEGSKA (reference sequence). The CDR3 loop spans 12 amino acids. V dropped 6 bases and J dropped 2 bases, with 11 bases sitting between them. Study-level points and caveats: Among thyroid clonotypes expanded above 0.001, most also appeared in blood.

Amplified regions were TCR beta CDR3 sequences from RNA transcripts. First-round RT-PCR with HTBI primers amplified the TCR CDR3 region. TCRdb itself ran the multiplex PCR reads through MiXCR, one entry per CDR3 protein. The sample has roughly 550,000 distinct CDR3 sequences; about 15% are singletons. Each ophthalmopathy patient scored at least 3 on the Clinical Activity Score and at least 4 on NOSPECS grade, with duration under 3 months. PBMCs were derived from around 10 ml fresh peripheral blood. V gene TRBV20-1 combines with J gene TRBJ2-7, with D possibly matching TRBD1 (6 bases). Sequencing input: blood. This clonotype was obtained from a woman younger than 45 with Graves' ophthalmopathy. The CDR3 loop reads CSANTGTYEQYF. The CDR3 DNA follows: TGCAGTGCCAATACAGGGACCTACGAGCAGTACTTC.